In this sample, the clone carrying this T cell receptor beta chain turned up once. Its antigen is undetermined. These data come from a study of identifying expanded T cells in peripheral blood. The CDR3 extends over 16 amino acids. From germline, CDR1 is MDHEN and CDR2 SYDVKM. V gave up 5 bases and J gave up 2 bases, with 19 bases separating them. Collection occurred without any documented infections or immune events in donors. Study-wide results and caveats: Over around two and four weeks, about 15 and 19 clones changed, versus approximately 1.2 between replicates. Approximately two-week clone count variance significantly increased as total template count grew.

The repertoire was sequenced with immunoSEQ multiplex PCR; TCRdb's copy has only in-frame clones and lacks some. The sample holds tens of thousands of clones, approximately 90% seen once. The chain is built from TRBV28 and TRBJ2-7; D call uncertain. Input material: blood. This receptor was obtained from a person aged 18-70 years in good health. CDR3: CASSGPGPSLPYEQYF. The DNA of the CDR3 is TGTGCCAGCAGTGGGCCCGGGCCCTCCCTTCCCTACGAGCAGTACTTC.